The 19 T cell receptor beta chains reported below all come from one sample, sequenced in a study of blood T cell repertoires in COVID-19 (dated by TCRdb to 2018 to 2020). Libraries were prepared through the immunoSEQ multiplex PCR assay. TCRdb obtained this table from immuneACCESS and retained in-frame rearrangements with V and J assigned. These tables miss some clones; where compared with another copy, unresolved V genes account for less than half of the shortfall, and the remainder is unexplained. This sample lists approximately 300,000 clones; 75% to 90% were detected once. About 4% of the sample rests with the top ten. The sample taken for sequencing was peripheral blood. These receptors all come from a middle-aged woman with acute or convalescent COVID-19.

V gene TRBV6-1 combines with J gene TRBJ1-2; 8 nucleotides agree with TRBD1. The CDR3 sequence is 18 residues long. Per the germline V gene, CDR1 is MNHNS and CDR2 is SASEGT. The junction had 14 bases not matched to a gene; V was cut back by 4 bases and J by 1 base. CDR3 sequence reads: CASSGPKTGTGINYGYTF. DNA of the CDR3: TGTGCCAGCAGTGGACCTAAAACCGGGACAGGAATTAACTATGGCTACACCTTC.

The chain combines TRBV18 with TRBJ1-4, with D maybe TRBD1 (6 bases). Germline loops: CDR1 KGHSH, CDR2 LQKENI. Between the trimmed V and J ends, which lost 6 bases and 4 bases, there was a span of 15 bases. This CDR3 spans 15 amino acids. The CDR3 DNA reads TGTGCCAGCTCCCGCGGGGGGGCAATTAATGAAAAACTGTTTTTT. Its protein product is CASSRGGAINEKLFF.

This clone was detected once. The J gene is TRBJ2-2, the V gene TRBV2; possible D gene TRBD1, 5 bases. The CDR3 consists of 14 residues. Trimming pared 5 bases from V and 7 bases from J, leaving 14 bases between. Per the germline V gene, CDR1 is SNHLY and CDR2 is FYNNEI. CDR3 bases: TGTGCCAGCAGTTTTAGGGGCGACGGCGGGGAGCTGTTTTTT. It specifies CASSFRGDGGELFF.

The chain uses TRBV9 and TRBJ2-2, with 11 bases identical to TRBD2. Germline lookup yields CDR1 SGDLS and CDR2 YYNGEE. This CDR3 contains 15 residues. The chain's CDR3 is CATTLAGGLSGELFF. In DNA form, the CDR3 reads TGTGCAACCACTTTAGCGGGGGGGCTTTCCGGGGAGCTGTTTTTT.

The chain is built from TRBV19 and TRBJ1-2; 8 bases map to TRBD1. Germline V lookup: CDR1 LNHDA, CDR2 SQIVND (reference sequence). The CDR3 totals 13 residues. With 6 bases clipped from V and 6 bases from J, the junction kept 6 bases outside the gene matches. The CDR3 DNA follows: TGTGCCAGTAGACCTCGGGACAGGAATGGCTACACCTTC. Protein product: CASRPRDRNGYTF.

The chain links TRBV4-1 to TRBJ2-2; 7 nucleotides agree with TRBD2. This CDR3 is built from 15 residues. Germline V gives CDR1 MGHRA, CDR2 YSYEKL. Germline trimming cut 3 bases from V and 2 bases from J; bases unmatched to any gene: 3. For the CDR3, the DNA is TGCGCCAGCAGCCAGGGCGGGGGTAACACCGGGGAGCTGTTTTTT. It encodes CASSQGGGNTGELFF.

The V gene is TRBV24-1, the J gene TRBJ1-1; weak D call: TRBD1 (6 bases). The V end lost 4 bases, the J end lost 3 bases, and 20 bases lay between the germline ends. Germline V gives CDR1 KGHDR, CDR2 SFDVKD. The CDR3 is made up of 17 amino acids. The CDR3 bases are TGTGCCACCAGTGACAAACCGGGACAAACGGCGCACACTGAAGCTTTCTTT. It encodes CATSDKPGQTAHTEAFF.

The gene calls are TRBV5-6 and TRBJ1-1, with D unresolved. The CDR3 runs 12 residues. Trimming removed 0 bases at V and 6 bases at J, with 6 bases between. Germline loops: CDR1 SGHDT, CDR2 YYEEEE. The chain's CDR3 is CASSLGSAEAFF. CDR3 in DNA: TGTGCCAGCAGCTTGGGGTCGGCTGAAGCTTTCTTT.

A word on this clone: This sample also contains other DNA sequences that code for the same CDR3. The chain employs TRBV12-3 or TRBV12-4 and TRBJ1-5; tentative D call: TRBD1 (5 bases). The V gene lost 3 bases and the J gene lost 5 bases, with 8 bases spanning the gap. The CDR3 has 13 amino acids. The CDR3 coding sequence is TGTGCCAGCAGTTTCCGCAGGGATCAGCCCCAGCATTTT. Translated: CASSFRRDQPQHF.

This chain uses TRBV7-3 with TRBJ1-6; D is unclear. Trimming took off 2 bases at V and 7 bases at J, with 6 bases between the two ends. The V gene's germline CDR1 is SGHTA and CDR2 FQGTGA. The CDR3 consists of 13 residues. The CDR3 here is CASSLGLNSPLHF. CDR3 in DNA: TGTGCCAGCAGCTTAGGACTAAATTCACCCCTCCACTTT.

This chain joins TRBV6-5 and TRBJ2-2; 7 bases are a match to TRBD2. The CDR3 is 15 residues long. V was clipped by 2 bases and J by 6 bases; unmatched bases: 6. CDR1 and CDR2 (germline): MNHEY, SVGAGI. Here the CDR3 reads CASSYTPGGAGELFF. The CDR3 nucleotides read TGTGCCAGCAGTTACACTCCGGGGGGTGCCGGGGAGCTGTTTTTT.

DNA of the CDR3: TGTGCCAGTAACCCGGGGGGGAATAACTATGGCTACACCTTC. The encoded protein is CASNPGGNNYGYTF. V and J are TRBV19 and TRBJ1-2; maybe TRBD1 (5 bases). Per germline, CDR1 LNHDA and CDR2 SQIVND (reference sequence). Trimming took off 7 bases at V and 1 base at J, with 13 bases between the two ends. This CDR3 has 14 amino acids. Complete variable domain (other parts from reference TRBV19 and TRBJ1-2): DGGITQSPKYLFRKEGQNVTLSCEQNLNHDAMYWYRQDPGQGLRLIYYSQIVNDFQKGDIAEGYSVSREKKESFPLTVTSAQKNPTAFYLCASNPGGNNYGYTFGSGTRLTVV.

The CDR3 loop is CASSSSGQGFNSPLHF. CDR3 nucleotides: TGTGCCAGCAGCTCCTCGGGACAGGGTTTTAATTCACCCCTCCACTTT. The rearrangement uses TRBV7-8 and TRBJ1-6; TRBD1 matches at 9 bases. This CDR3 region has 16 residues. Germline V lookup: CDR1 SGHVS, CDR2 FQNEAQ. V lost 4 bases and J lost 6; bases outside the gene matches: 7.

The rearrangement uses TRBV5-1 and TRBJ1-1; 11 nucleotides match TRBD1. Germline V gene data show CDR1 as SGHRS and CDR2 as YFSETQ. The length of the CDR3 is 15 residues. The V gene end was trimmed by 9 bases and the J gene end by 1 base; junction bases not matched to a gene: 8. DNA for the CDR3: TGCGCCACGGCCAGGACAGGGGGCGGGAACACTGAAGCTTTCTTT. The encoded protein is CATARTGGGNTEAFF.

This chain links TRBV4-2 with TRBJ1-1; no firm D call. The V gene's germline CDR1 is LGHNA and CDR2 YNFKEQ. This CDR3 comprises 15 residues. Trimming pared 6 bases from V and 1 base from J, leaving 15 bases between. CDR3 DNA: TGTGCCAGCAGACCCCCAGCGCATACGAACACTGAAGCTTTCTTT. As protein: CASRPPAHTNTEAFF.

This clone was detected only a few times. The gene calls are TRBV5-6 and TRBJ1-5; D might be TRBD1 (6 bases). The CDR3 runs 16 residues. V shed 1 base and J shed 2 bases, with 13 bases lying between them. Per the germline V gene, CDR1 is SGHDT and CDR2 is YYEEEE. The CDR3 DNA is TGTGCCAGCAGCTTGCAGGGGATCGTCGGCAATCAGCCCCAGCATTTT. Translated: CASSLQGIVGNQPQHF.

The V and J genes are TRBV5-1 and TRBJ2-1; D possibly corresponds to TRBD1 (5 bases). Trimming stripped 1 base from V and 11 bases from J, with 10 bases between. Germline assignment: CDR1 SGHRS and CDR2 YFSETQ. The CDR3 runs 12 residues. CDR3 nucleotides: TGCGCCAGCAGCTTGACAGGTCCCCAGCAGTTCTTC. This encodes CASSLTGPQQFF.

The chain has TRBV3-1 (or the pseudogene TRBV3-2) and TRBJ1-5, with a tentative D call TRBD1 (5 bases). The CDR3 loop spans 15 amino acids. Germline CDR1 is LGHDT and CDR2 is YNNKEL (reference sequence). Deletions cut 6 bases from V and 2 bases from J, with 14 bases between. The CDR3 region is CASSQDTGGNQPQHF. Here the CDR3 DNA reads TGTGCCAGCAGTCAGGACACCGGAGGCAATCAGCCCCAGCATTTT.

The V call is TRBV7-6, the J call TRBJ1-1; no definite D call. The CDR3 contains 14 residues. Germline CDR1 SGHVS, CDR2 FNYEAQ. V was cut by 5 bases and J by 1 base, with 11 bases left in between. The CDR3 reads CASSLSRRNTEAFF. The CDR3 nucleotides are TGTGCCAGCAGCCTCTCCCGCAGGAACACTGAAGCTTTCTTT.